This paragraph covers one TCR beta chain sequence. The sample comes from a study of radiotherapy plus CTLA-4 blockade in lung cancer. Clones were sequenced by immunoSEQ multiplex PCR, and TCRdb holds only the in-frame ones, with some missing. Among some 100,000 clones listed, over 75% were seen once. Per the germline V gene, CDR1 is SGDLS and CDR2 is YYNGEE. This CDR3 is built from 16 residues. V shed 2 bases and J 3 bases; nucleotides not matched to a gene: 9. The chain employs TRBV9 and TRBJ1-1; TRBD1 agrees at 8 bases. This receptor was identified in a human donor with non-small cell lung cancer that progressed on radiotherapy plus ipilimumab. The material sequenced was peripheral blood, taken from a patient treated with radiotherapy plus ipilimumab. Here the CDR3 reads CASSVGSGTGHTEAFF. In DNA, the CDR3 is TGTGCCAGCAGCGTGGGGTCCGGGACAGGACACACTGAAGCTTTCTTT.